This TCR beta chain was identified in a study of T cell responses to AZD1222 COVID-19 vaccine. This CDR3 has 18 amino acids. For this clone: Antigen: not known.

Profiling relied on immunoSEQ multiplex PCR, and the TCRdb table lists in-frame clones only, not all of them. The top ten clones hold less than 10% of a sample with 90,000 to 150,000 clones, over 75% of them seen once. Study results and limitations: Repertoire collection took place solely once the T cell response had peaked.

This receptor was obtained from an adult in good health. Material: peripheral blood, obtained on day 0 of AZD1222 vaccination. The chain carries TRBV21-1 and TRBJ1-1; the D call of TRBD1 is as the table states it, not checked on the DNA. TRBV21-1 is marked as a pseudogene. The CDR3 nucleotides read TGTGCCAGCAGCAAAGAACGGGGGACAGGCCGGGAGAACACTGAAGCTTTCTTT. This gives the protein CASSKERGTGRENTEAFF.